These 11 T cell receptor beta chains came from one sample sequenced in a study of cytomegalovirus exposure and HLA in healthy donors. The study ran its PCR with 60 Vbeta and 13 Jbeta primers. Profiled with immunoSEQ multiplex PCR; TCRdb holds only in-frame clones, not every one. The sample totals 70,000 to 85,000 clones. The sample consisted of PBMCs. The receptors were sampled from a female donor in good health and CMV-seropositive.

V usage is TRBV28 and J usage is TRBJ2-7; 15 bases agree with TRBD2. The germline gives CDR1 MDHEN, CDR2 SYDVKM. V was pared by 5 bases and J by 4 bases, with 3 bases of the junction left unmatched. The CDR3 contains 15 residues. The CDR3, as DNA: TGTGCCAGCAGTCCCGGACTAGCGGGAGGGTACGAGCAGTACTTC. It encodes CASSPGLAGGYEQYF.

The V and J genes are TRBV7-8 and TRBJ2-6; 11 positions agree with TRBD2. Looked up from germline, CDR1 is SGHVS and CDR2 is FQNEAQ. Trimming removed 1 base from V and 0 bases from J; junction bases left unmatched: 2. This CDR3 is 18 amino acids long. CDR3 loop: CASSLGLAGFSGANVLTF. DNA of the CDR3: TGTGCCAGCAGCTTAGGACTAGCGGGGTTCTCTGGGGCCAACGTCCTGACTTTC.

The chain carries TRBV18 and TRBJ2-7; TRBD1 is a possible D gene (5 bases). The ends were cut back, 2 bases at V and 5 bases at J, with 13 bases in the middle. This CDR3 comprises 14 residues. Germline V CDR1 and CDR2: KGHSH, LQKENI. The CDR3: CASSPDRLGNEQYF. As DNA, the CDR3 is TGTGCCAGCTCACCAGACAGACTGGGCAACGAGCAGTACTTC.

This chain joins TRBV18 and TRBJ1-2; TRBD1 is a possible D gene (6 bases). V was pared by 2 bases and J by 13 bases, with 20 bases between. The CDR3 runs to 14 residues. Germline V lookup: CDR1 KGHSH, CDR2 LQKENI. As DNA, the CDR3 is TGTGCCAGCTCACCAATAGGACTCGGGGGGCCCCTCACCTTC. It is translated as CASSPIGLGGPLTF.

J is TRBJ2-2 and V is TRBV15; D remains ambiguous. The V end was cut by 0 bases, the J end by 6 bases, with 11 bases between. The germline gives CDR1 LNHNV, CDR2 YYDKDF (reference sequence). The CDR3 covers 15 residues. The CDR3 here is CATSRDARFAGELFF. CDR3 DNA sequence: TGTGCCACCAGCAGAGACGCCCGGTTCGCCGGGGAGCTGTTTTTT.

The chain couples TRBV4-3 to TRBJ2-7; 7 positions match TRBD1. CDR1 is LGHNA, CDR2 YSLEER, per germline. With V trimmed by 1 base and J by 3 bases, 3 bases remained unmatched. This CDR3 is built from 14 residues. CDR3 residues: CASSQGYRGYEQYF. DNA for the CDR3: TGCGCCAGCAGCCAAGGGTACAGGGGCTACGAGCAGTACTTC.

This chain connects TRBV6-5 to TRBJ2-4; 7 nucleotides agree with TRBD2. Trimming took 4 bases from V and 4 from J; bases not matched to a gene: 10. CDR3 length: 16 amino acids. The germline V gene encodes CDR1 MNHEY and CDR2 SVGAGI. CDR3 amino acids: CASSSLLVGGKNIQYF. CDR3 DNA: TGTGCCAGCAGTTCCCTCCTTGTGGGAGGGAAAAACATTCAGTACTTC.

The chain recombines TRBV20-1 with TRBJ1-1; TRBD1 is a possible D gene (5 bases). V gave up 3 bases and J gave up 8 bases, with 7 bases separating them. This CDR3 has 10 residues. Germline V gene data show CDR1 as DFQATT and CDR2 as SNEGSKA (reference sequence). This chain's CDR3 is CSARGGEAFF. Written as DNA, the CDR3 is TGCAGTGCTAGGGGGGGGGAAGCTTTCTTT.

This chain connects TRBV19 to TRBJ2-2; D perhaps matches TRBD1 (6 bases). This CDR3 is 18 amino acids long. The germline gives CDR1 LNHDA, CDR2 SQIVND (reference sequence). V dropped 11 bases and J dropped 5 bases, with 30 bases sitting between them. CDR3 loop: CAPSYAVYRVKGTGELFF. The CDR3 coding sequence is TGTGCCCCCAGTTATGCGGTTTACAGGGTTAAGGGGACCGGGGAGCTGTTTTTT.

CDR3 region: CASSETSGAFYEQYF. CDR3 bases: TGTGCCAGCAGTGAGACTAGCGGGGCCTTCTACGAGCAGTACTTC. V and J are TRBV2 and TRBJ2-7, with 11 bases identical to TRBD2. Germline values: CDR1 SNHLY, CDR2 FYNNEI. Trimming took 3 bases from V and 3 from J; bases not matched to a gene: 4. The CDR3 runs to 15 residues.

The CDR3 DNA sequence: TGTGCCAGCAGCTTTTTGCCCCAGGGGGATAAGACCCAGTACTTC. The encoded protein is CASSFLPQGDKTQYF. This chain connects TRBV7-2 to TRBJ2-5; 7 nucleotides align to TRBD1. Per the germline V gene, CDR1 is SGHTA and CDR2 is FQGNSA. This CDR3 region has 15 residues. V lost 3 bases to trimming and J lost 6 bases; unmatched junction nucleotides: 10. Full variable domain (rest looked up from reference TRBV7-2 and TRBJ2-5): GAGVSQSPSNKVTEKGKDVELRCDPISGHTALYWYRQSLGQGLEFLIYFQGNSAPDKSGLPSDRFSAERTGGSVSTLTIQRTQQEDSAVYLCASSFLPQGDKTQYFGPGTRLLVL.